The 3 T cell receptor beta chains reported below all come from one sample, sequenced in a study of CD8 T cells in ankylosing spondylitis listed by TCRdb under 2017. The library was made by 5' RACE. Data came from an Illumina HiSeq 2500. TCRdb redid the processing of the public reads, applying fastp at Q25 and MiXCR, and retained in-frame beta chains. Rows merge per CDR3 protein into single entries with the most common DNA and genes. For this sample there are roughly 30,000 distinct CDR3 sequences; 5.3% appear just once. Together, the top ten hold 1.8% of the sample. Sequencing used blood, either unsorted or a sorted T cell fraction (not recorded which). Receptor source: a female donor with ankylosing spondylitis or in good health (not recorded which).

This clonotype appeared many times. The chain recombines TRBV9 with TRBJ2-3; 8 bases fit TRBD2. The CDR3 consists of 15 residues. CDR1 is SGDLS and CDR2 is YYNGEE in the germline V gene. V lost 3 bases, J lost 6 bases, and 9 bases stayed unmatched. The CDR3 DNA reads TGTGCCAGCAGCGGTAGCGGGGCCCCAGCCGATACGCAGTATTTT. It codes for CASSGSGAPADTQYF.

This clonotype has ten or more counts. The chain recombines TRBV9 with TRBJ2-3; no definite D call. The CDR3 has 16 residues. CDR1 and CDR2 from the germline V gene are SGDLS and YYNGEE. The V gene lost 0 bases and the J gene lost 1 base, with 12 bases spanning the gap. CDR3 in DNA: TGTGCCAGCAGCGTAGGAATCGGCGGAGGCACAGATACGCAGTATTTT. Its protein product is CASSVGIGGGTDTQYF.

This clonotype was picked up many times. The chain joins TRBV9 to TRBJ2-1; D is unclear. The CDR3 runs 13 residues. The V gene's germline CDR1 is SGDLS and CDR2 YYNGEE. V gave up 0 bases and J gave up 7 bases, with 8 bases separating them. The CDR3 sequence: CASSVASENEQFF. CDR3 nucleotide sequence: TGTGCCAGCAGCGTAGCGAGCGAGAATGAGCAGTTCTTC.